These 16 T cell receptor beta chains share one sample of origin, sequenced in a study of blood T cells in healthy people across ages. PCR was performed a second time for about 6 to 12 cycles using a sample-barcoded 5' primer and a J-beta primer mix. MiXCR, applied by TCRdb to the 5' RACE reads, yields one record per CDR3 protein. The sample has over 600,000 distinct CDR3 sequences; less than 45% are singletons. Sequenced input: blood. The receptors shown here come from a man aged 80 or over in good health.

This clonotype was observed a few times. This sequence joins TRBV6-1 and TRBJ2-1; tentatively, D is TRBD1 (5 bases). The CDR3 has 16 residues. The germline V gene encodes CDR1 MNHNS and CDR2 SASEGT. Trimming took 4 bases from V and 0 from J, leaving 13 bases between them. CDR3 amino acids: CASSVRDSSSYNEQFF. CDR3 bases: TGTGCCAGCAGTGTCAGGGATTCGTCCTCCTACAATGAGCAGTTCTTC.

The CDR3, as DNA: TGTGCCAGCAGGTTAAGAGGGACTAGCGGGAGAAGTGGCCAAGAGACCCAGTACTTC. The encoded protein is CASRLRGTSGRSGQETQYF. J is TRBJ2-5 and V is TRBV7-2; 14 nucleotides line up with TRBD2. CDR3 length: 19 residues. Germline V gene lookup returns CDR1 SGHTA and CDR2 FQGNSA. Trimming removed 6 bases from V and 1 base from J; junction bases left unmatched: 13.

The CDR3: CASSLPGELIETQYF. The CDR3 DNA is TGTGCCAGCAGCTTACCAGGGGAGCTTATTGAGACCCAGTACTTC. The chain uses TRBV7-9 and TRBJ2-7; D might be TRBD1 (6 bases). The J call could be wrong; TRBJ2-5 is a better fit for the DNA end. CDR3 length equals 15 residues. Per the germline V gene, CDR1 is SEHNR and CDR2 is FQNEAQ (reference sequence).

This clonotype was picked up a small number of times. The chain has TRBV29-1 and TRBJ1-2, with D perhaps matching TRBD1 (5 bases). V was shortened by 1 base and J by 4 bases, with 19 bases between the two germline ends. The CDR3 covers 16 residues. CDR1 SQVTM and CDR2 ANQGSEA come from the germline V gene. The CDR3 nucleotides are TGCAGCGTTGAAGGGTCCCGGGACGAAACTTTCTATGGCTACACCTTC. Encoded protein: CSVEGSRDETFYGYTF.

This clonotype came up once. The chain couples TRBV25-1 to TRBJ2-1; 8 nucleotides align to TRBD2. With the DNA end fitting TRBJ2-7 better, the J assignment may be wrong. Per the germline V gene, CDR1 is MGHDK and CDR2 is SYGVNS. The CDR3 is 16 residues long. The CDR3 is CASSEYKSGRHNEQYF. In DNA, the CDR3 is TGTGCCAGCAGTGAATATAAAAGCGGGAGACATAATGAGCAGTACTTC.

The V and J genes are TRBV4-3 and TRBJ1-2; maybe TRBD1 (5 bases). With 4 bases removed from V and 5 bases from J, the gap between germline ends came to 14 bases. The length of the CDR3 is 14 residues. The germline gives CDR1 LGHNA, CDR2 YSLEER. The CDR3 spells CASSRGTRGYGYTF. The CDR3 nucleotides are TGCGCCAGCAGCCGGGGGACTCGGGGGTATGGCTACACCTTC.

A few counts support this clonotype. The CDR3 reads CSALRSTSGTFTYEQYF. The CDR3 bases are TGCAGTGCTCTCAGAAGTACTAGCGGGACCTTTACCTACGAGCAGTACTTC. V and J are TRBV20-1 and TRBJ2-7, with 10 bases fitting TRBD2. The J segment lost 2 bases and the V segment lost 5 bases, leaving 15 bases of the junction unmatched. The V gene's germline CDR1 is DFQATT and CDR2 SNEGSKA (reference sequence). The CDR3 totals 17 residues.

CDR3 sequence reads: CASSQRALNSPLHF. For the CDR3, the DNA is TGTGCCAGCAGTCAGCGGGCATTAAATTCACCCCTCCACTTT. The gene calls are TRBV28 and TRBJ1-6, with D unresolved. In germline, CDR1 is MDHEN, CDR2 SYDVKM. V lost 5 bases and J 7 bases, leaving 12 bases between the germline ends. The CDR3 runs 14 residues.

This clonotype appeared a few times. The chain links TRBV7-2 to TRBJ2-3; 12 nucleotides align to TRBD2. The trim removed 3 bases at V and 6 bases at J, leaving 7 bases unmatched. The CDR3 length is 16 residues. CDR1 is SGHTA and CDR2 is FQGNSA in the germline V gene. The CDR3 region has the DNA TGTGCCAGCAGCTTTTCTAGCGGGAGGGCCAGGGATACGCAGTATTTT. It specifies CASSFSSGRARDTQYF.

V gene TRBV12-3 or TRBV12-4 combines with J gene TRBJ1-2, with D unresolved. CDR3 size: 14 residues. The V end was cut by 3 bases, the J end by 5 bases, with 13 bases between. The CDR3 spells CASSLWQERYGYTF. The CDR3 coding sequence is TGTGCCAGCAGTTTGTGGCAGGAGAGATATGGCTACACCTTC.

The genes are TRBV6-2 or TRBV6-3 and TRBJ2-7, with unresolved D. Germline V CDR1 and CDR2: MNHEY, SVGEGT. V dropped 5 bases and J dropped 5 bases, with 16 bases sitting between them. The CDR3 consists of 14 residues. CDR3 region: CASSRTRLTDEQYF. The CDR3 DNA reads TGTGCCAGCAGTCGAACGCGTTTAACGGACGAGCAGTACTTC.

This chain links TRBV27 with TRBJ2-4; the D is unclear. The CDR3 has 17 amino acids. Deletions cut 2 bases from V and 0 bases from J, with 14 bases between. The germline CDR1 and CDR2 sequences are MNHEY and SMNVEV (reference sequence). The CDR3 region has the DNA TGTGCCAGCAGTTTAAGGTGGCCACCCTCAGCCAAAAACATTCAGTACTTC. It yields the protein CASSLRWPPSAKNIQYF.

A few counts support this clonotype. This chain joins TRBV20-1 and TRBJ1-1; the D gene is possibly TRBD1 (5 bases). V was trimmed by 3 bases and J by 4 bases, leaving 12 bases between them. There are 13 residues in the CDR3. The germline gives CDR1 DFQATT, CDR2 SNEGSKA (reference sequence). CDR3: CSARTGPSTEAFF. The CDR3 DNA reads TGCAGTGCTAGGACGGGACCGAGCACTGAAGCTTTCTTT.

This clonotype was recorded once. The chain combines TRBV3-1 with TRBJ1-2; D possibly corresponds to TRBD1 (6 bases). CDR3 length: 15 amino acids. V lost 4 bases and J lost 7, with 19 bases in between. CDR1 and CDR2 from the germline V gene are LGHDT and YNNKEL (reference sequence). CDR3 amino acids: CASSLGTAGEGGYTF. The CDR3 DNA sequence: TGTGCCAGCAGCCTTGGGACCGCAGGGGAGGGTGGCTACACCTTC.

This clonotype was detected only a few times. The chain uses TRBV4-1 and TRBJ2-7; a possible D gene is TRBD1 (6 bases). The CDR3 runs 14 residues. The V end was cut by 2 bases, the J end by 3 bases, with 11 bases between. CDR1 and CDR2 from the germline V gene are MGHRA and YSYEKL. The DNA of the CDR3 is TGCGCCAGCAGCCAACGACAGGATTTCTACGAGCAGTACTTC. This gives the protein CASSQRQDFYEQYF.

This clonotype showed up just a few times. This chain connects TRBV28 to TRBJ2-4; 8 nucleotides agree with TRBD1. Trimming cost V 2 bases and J 1 base; bases outside gene matches: 7. CDR3 size: 17 residues. Germline V gives CDR1 MDHEN, CDR2 SYDVKM. CDR3 loop: CASSLNAGGAAKNIQYF. CDR3 in DNA: TGTGCCAGCAGTTTAAACGCAGGGGGCGCGGCCAAAAACATTCAGTACTTC.